One and the same sample provided the 5 T cell receptor beta chains below, sequenced in a study of stem cell transplantation in POMP-related autoinflammatory disease (TCRdb year 2021). The receptor library was made with the immunoSEQ multiplex PCR assay. The table comes from immuneACCESS by way of TCRdb, which keeps in-frame sequences with V and J called. Part of the clones is missing from these tables; in studies checked, under half for an unresolved V gene and the rest for unknown reasons. The sample table lists about a thousand clones, roughly 89% of them with a count of one. Of the sample, 6.6% is held by the ten largest clones. Sequenced sample: a CXCR5-defined cell subset from PBMCs. The receptors were gathered from a human donor in good health.

The chain couples TRBV19 to TRBJ2-7; 7 bases fit TRBD1. Germline values: CDR1 LNHDA, CDR2 SQIVND (reference sequence). Unmatched junction bases numbered 13, after V lost 5 bases and J lost 6 bases. The CDR3 extends over 15 amino acids. The CDR3 region is CASSYRSTGMGEQYF. CDR3 nucleotide sequence: TGTGCCAGTAGTTATCGGTCGACAGGGATGGGCGAGCAGTACTTC.

This clone showed up just a few times. This sequence joins TRBV5-6 and TRBJ1-5; no firm D call. V was cut by 2 bases and J by 4 bases, with 10 bases left in between. CDR3 length: 14 residues. Germline V gene lookup returns CDR1 SGHDT and CDR2 YYEEEE. Here the CDR3 DNA reads TGTGCCAGCAGCTTCGGGCAGACTAATCAGCCCCAGCATTTT. This codes for CASSFGQTNQPQHF.

This clone was recorded only once. The rearrangement links TRBV30 to TRBJ2-5; D may be TRBD2 (6 bases). The DNA end is a closer match to TRBJ2-7, so the J assignment may be wrong. Germline V gives CDR1 GTSNPN, CDR2 SVGIG (reference sequence). This CDR3 contains 15 residues. The CDR3 DNA follows: TGTGCCTGGAGTGTAGGGAGGAGGAGCTCCTACGAGCAGTACTTC. It yields the protein CAWSVGRRSSYEQYF.

This chain uses TRBV5-1 with TRBJ2-2, with D maybe TRBD1 (5 bases). CDR1 is SGHRS and CDR2 is YFSETQ in the germline V gene. V lost 8 bases and J 6 bases, leaving 11 bases between the germline ends. The CDR3 is 12 residues long. The CDR3 here is CASYQGAGELFF. The CDR3 DNA reads TGCGCCAGTTACCAGGGTGCCGGGGAGCTGTTTTTT.

The chain joins TRBV5-1 to TRBJ1-6, with D unclear. The germline V and J ends were trimmed by 0 bases and 4 bases, with 5 bases remaining between them. The CDR3 spans 14 residues. Germline V lookup: CDR1 SGHRS, CDR2 YFSETQ. The CDR3 region has the DNA TGCGCCAGCAGCTTGGCAGAGTATAATTCACCCCTCCACTTT. Translation gives CASSLAEYNSPLHF.